A single sample gave rise to the 22 T cell receptor beta chains below, sequenced in a study of blood T cell repertoires in COVID-19. Produced via immunoSEQ multiplex PCR; TCRdb's table is partial and in-frame only. The sample has some 230,000 clones; roughly 81% are singletons. The sequenced material came from peripheral blood. Source of these receptors: a man aged 50 or older who had recovered from COVID-19.

This chain joins TRBV19 and TRBJ2-5; 7 bases map to TRBD1. In germline, CDR1 is LNHDA, CDR2 SQIVND (reference sequence). Trimming took 4 bases from V and 1 from J; bases not matched to a gene: 0. The CDR3 consists of 13 residues. DNA for the CDR3: TGTGCCAGTAGTAGACAGGGCCAAGAGACCCAGTACTTC. It is translated as CASSRQGQETQYF. Together with reference TRBV19 and TRBJ2-5, the CDR3 gives the full variable domain: DGGITQSPKYLFRKEGQNVTLSCEQNLNHDAMYWYRQDPGQGLRLIYYSQIVNDFQKGDIAEGYSVSREKKESFPLTVTSAQKNPTAFYLCASSRQGQETQYFGPGTRLLVL.

This clone turned up a few times. The chain couples TRBV7-2 to TRBJ2-3; 9 bases agree with TRBD2. The CDR3 sequence is 18 residues long. Germline CDR1 and CDR2: SGHTA and FQGNSA. V lost 0 bases to trimming and J lost 3 bases; unmatched junction nucleotides: 10. The CDR3 spells CASSLAKFSGSGTDTQYF. In nucleotides, the CDR3 is TGTGCCAGCAGCTTAGCGAAATTTAGCGGGAGTGGTACAGATACGCAGTATTTT.

The gene calls are TRBV18 and TRBJ2-1; D is unclear. Germline assignment: CDR1 KGHSH and CDR2 LQKENI. Trimming shortened V by 3 bases and J by 7 bases, and 10 bases separated the two germline ends. The CDR3 contains 13 residues. The CDR3, as DNA: TGTGCCAGCTCACCGCAGGCGTTGAATGAGCAGTTCTTC. This sequence encodes CASSPQALNEQFF.

The rearrangement joins TRBV28 to TRBJ1-5; a weak D match, TRBD1 (5 bases). Germline-derived CDR1 and CDR2 are MDHEN and SYDVKM. The CDR3 contains 14 residues. The V end lost 4 bases, the J end lost 3 bases, and 10 bases lay between the germline ends. In nucleotides, the CDR3 is TGTGCCAGCAGTTACCAGGGCCTCAATCAGCCCCAGCATTTT. Its translation: CASSYQGLNQPQHF.

Of note for this clone: The sample carries other DNA sequences with the same CDR3. The chain recombines TRBV2 with TRBJ2-1, with TRBD2 matching over 9 bases. The germline V gene has CDR1 SNHLY and CDR2 FYNNEI. Losses at the gene ends were 4 bases for V and 8 bases for J; bases not matched to a gene: 9. The CDR3 runs 15 residues. The CDR3 DNA sequence: TGTGCCAGCAGTGGGGTAGCGGGAGCTGTAGATGAGCAGTTCTTC. It translates to CASSGVAGAVDEQFF.

The chain has TRBV24-1 and TRBJ2-6; D is uncertain. The CDR3 has 20 amino acids. Germline CDR1 and CDR2: KGHDR and SFDVKD. V gave up 5 bases and J gave up 0 bases, with 22 bases separating them. DNA for the CDR3: TGTGCCACCAGTGCTTCGCGAAAAAACAGTGACCGCTCTGGGGCCAACGTCCTGACTTTC. Its translation is CATSASRKNSDRSGANVLTF.

There are a few counts of this clone. This chain links TRBV2 with TRBJ2-7, with 7 positions matching TRBD1. The trim removed 7 bases at V and 4 bases at J, leaving 13 bases unmatched. The CDR3 is made up of 15 amino acids. The germline V gene has CDR1 SNHLY and CDR2 FYNNEI. CDR3 sequence reads: CASKRQGMRDYEQYF. CDR3 nucleotides: TGTGCCAGCAAGAGACAGGGAATGAGGGATTACGAGCAGTACTTC.

The rearrangement links TRBV11-2 to TRBJ2-4; TRBD2 agrees at 7 bases. The CDR3 is 16 residues long. J was trimmed by 3 bases and V by 5 bases; bases with no gene match: 10. From germline, CDR1 is SGHAT and CDR2 FQNNGV. The CDR3 DNA is TGTGCCAGCAGCGCGAGGGGAGGGGTAGGCAAAAACATTCAGTACTTC. As protein: CASSARGGVGKNIQYF.

For the CDR3, the DNA is TGTGCCACCAGCGGGCAGGGGATCACTGAAGCTTTCTTT. This codes for CATSGQGITEAFF. The J gene is TRBJ1-1, the V gene TRBV15; D might be TRBD1 (6 bases). CDR1 LNHNV and CDR2 YYDKDF come from the germline V gene (reference sequence). There are 13 residues in the CDR3. Trimming took off 5 bases at V and 4 bases at J, with 11 bases between the two ends.

This chain connects TRBV28 to TRBJ1-2, with 8 bases lining up with TRBD1. Germline-derived CDR1 and CDR2 are MDHEN and SYDVKM. This CDR3 is 11 amino acids long. V lost 8 bases and J lost 8; bases outside the gene matches: 4. CDR3 region: CASAGQGGYTF. The CDR3 DNA reads TGTGCCAGCGCCGGACAGGGCGGCTACACCTTC.

The CDR3 is CASSYSELVGANVLTF. CDR3 coding DNA: TGTGCCAGCAGTTACTCGGAGTTGGTCGGGGCCAACGTCCTGACTTTC. The J gene is TRBJ2-6, the V gene TRBV6-6; no clear D gene. Germline V gene data show CDR1 as MNHNY and CDR2 as SVGAGI (reference sequence). The CDR3 consists of 16 residues. Trimming shortened V by 0 bases and J by 4 bases, and 10 bases separated the two germline ends.

The chain uses TRBV29-1 and TRBJ1-2; 9 positions agree with TRBD1. The CDR3 extends over 18 amino acids. With V trimmed by 1 base and J by 4 bases, 16 bases remained unmatched. Germline V CDR1 and CDR2: SQVTM, ANQGSEA. The CDR3, as DNA: TGCAGCGTTGAAGTTCTGTATCGACAGGGGGTAGGCCTCTATGGCTACACCTTC. Translating gives CSVEVLYRQGVGLYGYTF.

The V gene is TRBV7-8, the J gene TRBJ2-2, with a possible D match to TRBD1 (5 bases). The germline V gene has CDR1 SGHVS and CDR2 FQNEAQ. The V end was cut by 1 base, the J end by 4 bases, with 7 bases between. The CDR3 spans 14 residues. DNA for the CDR3: TGTGCCAGCAGCTTAGGCAGGGTCACCGGGGAGCTGTTTTTT. Its protein product is CASSLGRVTGELFF.

This chain uses TRBV23-1 with TRBJ1-3; 9 bases are shared with TRBD1. TRBV23-1 is an ORF, with its function uncertain. J lost 3 bases, V lost 3 bases, and 6 bases had no gene match. The CDR3 consists of 16 residues. DNA for the CDR3: TGCGCCAGCAGTCATCCGGACAGGGGATTTGGAAACACCATATATTTT. Residues: CASSHPDRGFGNTIYF.

V usage is TRBV10-3 and J usage is TRBJ1-1; 8 bases match TRBD1. CDR1 ENHRY and CDR2 SYGVKD come from the germline V gene. V shed 6 bases, J shed 2 bases, and the junction held 2 bases outside the gene matches. CDR3 length: 13 amino acids. CDR3 DNA: TGTGCCATCAGGGCAGGGGGCAACACTGAAGCTTTCTTT. Protein sequence: CAIRAGGNTEAFF.

The gene calls are TRBV30 and TRBJ2-2, with D tentatively TRBD2 (5 bases). Deletions cut 0 bases from V and 7 bases from J, with 9 bases between. CDR1 and CDR2 from the germline V gene are GTSNPN and SVGIG (reference sequence). CDR3 length: 13 amino acids. CDR3 sequence: CAWSVIGVGELFF. Here the CDR3 DNA reads TGTGCCTGGAGTGTTATCGGGGTCGGGGAGCTGTTTTTT.

The chain links TRBV6-2 or TRBV6-3 to TRBJ2-7; TRBD2 is a possible D gene (6 bases). CDR3 size: 15 residues. Trimming took off 2 bases at V and 0 bases at J, with 11 bases between the two ends. Germline values: CDR1 MNHEY, CDR2 SVGEGT. CDR3 in amino acids: CASSYPSVFSYEQYF. As DNA, the CDR3 is TGTGCCAGCAGTTACCCTAGCGTTTTCTCCTACGAGCAGTACTTC.

This chain joins TRBV24-1 and TRBJ2-1; 11 bases agree with TRBD2. The germline CDR1 and CDR2 sequences are KGHDR and SFDVKD. The CDR3 totals 18 residues. Trimming at V came to 3 bases and at J to 10 bases, leaving 16 bases not matched to a gene. CDR3 residues: CATSDTKALAGDGREQFF. The CDR3 DNA reads as TGTGCCACCAGTGATACTAAAGCACTAGCGGGAGATGGAAGAGAGCAGTTCTTC.

This sequence joins TRBV12-3 or TRBV12-4 and TRBJ1-5; D call uncertain. V lost 3 bases and J 6 bases, leaving 6 bases between the germline ends. The CDR3 is 12 residues long. This CDR3 is CASSLVGQPQHF. The CDR3 DNA sequence: TGTGCCAGCAGTTTGGTCGGTCAGCCCCAGCATTTT.

The chain carries TRBV29-1 and TRBJ1-1; no reliable D call. Germline V gene data show CDR1 as SQVTM and CDR2 as ANQGSEA. V lost 3 bases and J lost 4, with 15 bases in between. CDR3 size: 14 residues. This chain's CDR3 is CSVEMASAFTEAFF. The DNA of the CDR3 is TGCAGCGTTGAGATGGCCAGTGCCTTCACTGAAGCTTTCTTT.

This rearrangement joins TRBV6-6 to TRBJ2-7; D is unresolved. CDR1 is MNHNY, CDR2 SVGAGI, per germline (reference sequence). The V and J ends lost 1 base and 3 bases respectively, with 10 bases between them. This CDR3 spans 14 amino acids. CDR3 bases: TGTGCCAGCAGTTACTTTCAGGTGGGCTACGAGCAGTACTTC. Amino acids: CASSYFQVGYEQYF.

The genes are TRBV18 and TRBJ1-4, with D unresolved. Per the germline V gene, CDR1 is KGHSH and CDR2 is LQKENI. The CDR3 contains 13 residues. V lost 5 bases, J lost 0 bases, and 4 bases lay in between. CDR3 sequence: CASSSSTNEKLFF. The CDR3 nucleotides read TGTGCCAGCTCATCCTCAACTAATGAAAAACTGTTTTTT.